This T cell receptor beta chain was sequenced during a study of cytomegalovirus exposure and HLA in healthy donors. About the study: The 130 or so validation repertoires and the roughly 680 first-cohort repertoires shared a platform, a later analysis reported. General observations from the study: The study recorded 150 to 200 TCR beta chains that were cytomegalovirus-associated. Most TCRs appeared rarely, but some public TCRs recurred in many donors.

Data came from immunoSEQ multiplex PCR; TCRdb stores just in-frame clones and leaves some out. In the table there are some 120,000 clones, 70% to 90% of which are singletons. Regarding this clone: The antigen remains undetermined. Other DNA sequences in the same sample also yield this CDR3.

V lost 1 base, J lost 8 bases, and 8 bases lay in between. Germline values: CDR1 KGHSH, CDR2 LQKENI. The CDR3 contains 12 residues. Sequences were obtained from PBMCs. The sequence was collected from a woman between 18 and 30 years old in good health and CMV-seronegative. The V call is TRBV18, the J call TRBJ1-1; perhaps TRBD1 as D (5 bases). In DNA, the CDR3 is TGTGCCAGCTCACCACGCCGGGGGGAAGCTTTCTTT. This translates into CASSPRRGEAFF.